The clone carrying this T cell receptor beta chain was recorded at least ten times. Germline V lookup: CDR1 SGDLS, CDR2 YYNGEE. There are 14 residues in the CDR3. V lost 4 bases to trimming and J lost 4 bases, with 12 bases between them. This sample is part of a study of metastatic and nonmetastatic thyroid tumors. Study as a whole: Repertoires from malignant and benign thyroid patients were compared across blood and tumor or nodule tissue.

Authors' analysis steps: CDR3 differences across clinicopathological groups were used to build a distant-metastasis classifier for papillary thyroid cancer. TCRdb re-processed the PCR reads through MiXCR. The V and J calls were determined by TCRdb, not by the authors. The sample includes 15,000 to 20,000 clones, 25% to 30% of them seen just once. Thyroid surgery took place with no prior treatment in any patient. V gene TRBV9 combines with J gene TRBJ2-1; D may be TRBD2 (6 bases). Source material: tumor tissue. This TCR was sampled from a male donor with papillary thyroid cancer or a benign thyroid nodule (not recorded which). Some clones in this sample may be carry-over from other donors' samples. The CDR3 loop is CASSPFGTYNEQFF. CDR3 DNA sequence: TGTGCCAGCAGCCCCTTCGGGACTTACAATGAGCAGTTCTTC.